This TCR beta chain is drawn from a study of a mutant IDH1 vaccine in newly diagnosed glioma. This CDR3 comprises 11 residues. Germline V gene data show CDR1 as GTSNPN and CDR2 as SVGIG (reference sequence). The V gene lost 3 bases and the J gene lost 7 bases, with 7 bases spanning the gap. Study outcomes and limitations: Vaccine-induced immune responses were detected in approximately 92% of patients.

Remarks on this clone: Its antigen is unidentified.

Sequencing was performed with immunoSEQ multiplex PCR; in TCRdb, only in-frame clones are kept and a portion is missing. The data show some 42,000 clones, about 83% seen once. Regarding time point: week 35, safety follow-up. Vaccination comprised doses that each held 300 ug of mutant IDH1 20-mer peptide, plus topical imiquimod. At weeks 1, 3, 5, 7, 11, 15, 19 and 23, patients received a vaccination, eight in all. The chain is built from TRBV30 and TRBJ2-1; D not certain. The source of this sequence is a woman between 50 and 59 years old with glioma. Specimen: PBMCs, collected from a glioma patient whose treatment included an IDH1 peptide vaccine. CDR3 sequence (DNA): TGTGCCTGGAGCGCCAGGAATGAGCAGTTCTTC. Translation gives CAWSARNEQFF.